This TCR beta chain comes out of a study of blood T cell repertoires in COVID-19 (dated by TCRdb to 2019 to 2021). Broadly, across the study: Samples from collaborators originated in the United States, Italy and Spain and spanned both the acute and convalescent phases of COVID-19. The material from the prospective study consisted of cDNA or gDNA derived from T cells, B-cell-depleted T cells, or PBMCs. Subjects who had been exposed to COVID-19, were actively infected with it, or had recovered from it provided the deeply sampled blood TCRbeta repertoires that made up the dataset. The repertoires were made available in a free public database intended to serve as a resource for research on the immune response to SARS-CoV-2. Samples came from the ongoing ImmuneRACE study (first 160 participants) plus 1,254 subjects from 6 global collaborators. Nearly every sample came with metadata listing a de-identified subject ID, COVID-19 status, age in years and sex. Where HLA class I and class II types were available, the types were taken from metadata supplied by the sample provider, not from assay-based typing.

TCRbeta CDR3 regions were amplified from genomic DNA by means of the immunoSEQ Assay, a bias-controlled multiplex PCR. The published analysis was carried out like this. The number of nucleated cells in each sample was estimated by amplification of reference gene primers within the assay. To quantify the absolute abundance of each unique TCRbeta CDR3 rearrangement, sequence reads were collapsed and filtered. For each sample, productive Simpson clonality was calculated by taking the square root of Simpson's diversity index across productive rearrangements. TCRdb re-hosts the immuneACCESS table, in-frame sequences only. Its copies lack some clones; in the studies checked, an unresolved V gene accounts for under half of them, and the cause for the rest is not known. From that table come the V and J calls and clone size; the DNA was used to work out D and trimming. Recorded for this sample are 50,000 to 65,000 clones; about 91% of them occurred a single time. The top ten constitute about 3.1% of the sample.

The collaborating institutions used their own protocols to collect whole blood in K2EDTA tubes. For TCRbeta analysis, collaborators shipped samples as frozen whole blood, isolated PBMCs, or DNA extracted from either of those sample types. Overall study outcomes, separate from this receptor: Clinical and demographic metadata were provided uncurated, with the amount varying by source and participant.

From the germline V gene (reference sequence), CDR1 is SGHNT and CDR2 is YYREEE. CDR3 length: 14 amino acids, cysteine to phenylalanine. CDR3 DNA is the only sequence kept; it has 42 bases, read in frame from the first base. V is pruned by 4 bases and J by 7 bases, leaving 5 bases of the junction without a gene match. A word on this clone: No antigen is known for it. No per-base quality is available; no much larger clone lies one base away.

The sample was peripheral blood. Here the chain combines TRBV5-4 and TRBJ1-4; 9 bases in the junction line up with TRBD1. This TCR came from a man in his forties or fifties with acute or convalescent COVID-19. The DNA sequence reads TGTGCCAGCAGCCAACAGGGGGCGGGTGAAAAACTGTTTTTT. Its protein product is CASSQQGAGEKLFF.